The rows below give T cell receptor beta chains drawn from one sample of a study of T cell repertoires in cytomegalovirus infection. One entry per CDR3 protein, called by TCRdb with MiXCR from the reads. The table records just under 550,000 distinct CDR3 sequences, 26% of them present only once. The sequencing sample was made of PBMCs. Source of these receptors: a human donor in good health (CMV status not recorded). Some clones in this sample may be carry-over from other donors' samples. CDR3s include the opening cysteine and the closing phenylalanine or tryptophan. Each record gives: clone size, D gene, J gene, V gene, CDR3 protein, CDR3 DNA. The D gene is left open where the match is weak. Clone size is given for some rows only: seen once, a few or many times, or a class if the clone is expanded.

size: -
D: -
J: TRBJ2-2
V: TRBV5-1
CDR3: CASSLMAFANTGELFF
DNA: TGCGCCAGCAGCTTGATGGCTTTCGCGAACACCGGGGAGCTGTTTTTT

size: -
D: TRBD1
J: TRBJ2-1
V: TRBV12-3/TRBV12-4
CDR3: CASSPRGQGKIF
DNA: TGTGCCAGCAGCCCTCGTGGACAGGGGAAAATCTTC

size: -
D: -
J: TRBJ1-1
V: TRBV28
CDR3: CASSLGTGKAFF
DNA: TGTGCCAGCAGTTTAGGGACGGGAAAAGCTTTCTTT

size: -
D: TRBD1
J: TRBJ1-2
V: TRBV5-1
CDR3: CASSLSGQTYGYTF
DNA: TGCGCCAGCAGCTTGTCGGGACAGACCTATGGCTACACCTTC

size: -
D: -
J: TRBJ2-5
V: TRBV28
CDR3: CASSLKLVGRRETQYF
DNA: TGTGCCAGCAGTTTAAAGCTCGTGGGGCGCCGGGAGACCCAGTACTTC

size: few
D: TRBD2
J: TRBJ2-5
V: TRBV7-2
CDR3: CASSLDGLGIWTQYF
DNA: TGTGCCAGCAGCTTAGATGGACTAGGTATATGGACCCAGTACTTC

size: -
D: -
J: TRBJ1-5
V: TRBV12-3/TRBV12-4
CDR3: CASSPTEISNQPQHF
DNA: TGTGCCAGCAGCCCAACAGAGATTAGCAATCAGCCCCAGCATTTT

size: -
D: -
J: TRBJ2-1
V: TRBV7-2
CDR3: CASSGGGTVNEQFF
DNA: TGTGCCAGCAGTGGTGGAGGGACGGTCAATGAGCAGTTCTTC

size: few
D: -
J: TRBJ2-6
V: TRBV4-3
CDR3: CASSQDAGAGANVLTF
DNA: TGCGCCAGCAGCCAAGACGCAGGAGCTGGGGCCAACGTCCTGACTTTC

size: few
D: -
J: TRBJ1-4
V: TRBV11-2
CDR3: CASSLEAVGEKLFF
DNA: TGTGCCAGCAGCTTAGAGGCAGTGGGTGAAAAACTGTTTTTT

size: few
D: -
J: TRBJ1-1
V: TRBV27
CDR3: CASSLYYFWGSTEAFF
DNA: TGTGCCAGCAGTTTATACTACTTTTGGGGGAGCACTGAAGCTTTCTTT